The clone carrying this T cell receptor (beta chain) appeared once. The antigen remains undetermined. TCRdb's table, derived via immunoSEQ multiplex PCR, lists solely in-frame clones and lacks some. The sample includes around 91,000 clones, approximately 95% of them seen just once. The data belong to a study of cytomegalovirus exposure and HLA in healthy donors. In the study overall: The roughly 670 first-cohort repertoires shared a platform with the approximately 120 validation repertoires, as reported in a later analysis.

Trimming pared 2 bases from V and 0 bases from J, leaving 7 bases between. The CDR3 spans 14 residues. Germline CDR1 reads SNHLY; CDR2 reads FYNNEI. Regarding the study as a whole: It was found in a later analysis that first-cohort TCR clusters tended to co-occur in the approximately 120 validation repertoires. Specificity of a few CMV-associated chains for CMV antigens was verified in vitro.

Sequencing was performed on PBMCs. The chain recombines TRBV2 with TRBJ1-1; D is uncertain. The sequence was obtained from a woman aged 30 to 39 in good health and CMV-seropositive. The CDR3: CASSEITVNTEAFF. The CDR3 DNA reads TGTGCCAGCAGTGAAATCACGGTGAACACTGAAGCTTTCTTT. The full variable domain, its missing parts supplied by reference TRBV2 and TRBJ1-1, is EPEVTQTPSHQVTQMGQEVILRCVPISNHLYFYWYRQILGQKVEFLVSFYNNEISEKSEIFDDQFSVERPDGSNFTLKIRSTKLEDSAMYFCASSEITVNTEAFFGQGTRLTVV.